The 11 T cell receptor beta chains presented below share a single source sample, sequenced in a study of T cells in Graves' hyperthyroidism and ophthalmopathy. What was amplified from RNA transcripts were TCR beta CDR3 regions. With the HTBI primer set, the TCR CDR3 went through a first round of RT-PCR. One entry per CDR3 protein, called by TCRdb with MiXCR from the multiplex PCR reads. There are roughly 180,000 distinct CDR3 sequences in the sample; about 17% occur only once, and about 29% lies in the top ten. Sequencing was performed on blood. The source of these receptors is a woman aged 50 to 65 with Graves' hyperthyroidism.

The table lists this clonotype with a few counts. This sequence joins TRBV18 and TRBJ1-2; D uncertain. The CDR3 has 13 residues. Germline CDR1 is KGHSH and CDR2 is LQKENI. V was clipped by 1 base and J by 6 bases, with 9 bases between them. The CDR3 bases are TGTGCCAGCTCACCACTGGATTTAGATGGCTACACCTTC. Translating gives CASSPLDLDGYTF.

The sample holds a few counts of this clonotype. The V gene is TRBV5-6, the J gene TRBJ2-3, with D possibly TRBD2 on 5 matching bases. Trimming pared 2 bases from V and 2 bases from J, leaving 12 bases between. The CDR3 contains 15 residues. Germline V gene data show CDR1 as SGHDT and CDR2 as YYEEEE. CDR3 sequence (DNA): TGTGCCAGCAGCTTCCAGCGGACCAACACAGATACGCAGTATTTT. Translated, it gives CASSFQRTNTDTQYF.

This clonotype was seen ten or more times. This chain joins TRBV29-1 and TRBJ2-4, with 7 positions matching TRBD1. CDR1 and CDR2 from the germline V gene are SQVTM and ANQGSEA. CDR3 length: 13 residues. Losses at the gene ends were 7 bases for V and 1 base for J; bases not matched to a gene: 4. The CDR3 reads CSGLQGAKNIQYF. CDR3 coding DNA: TGCAGCGGACTACAGGGGGCCAAAAACATTCAGTACTTC.

Many counts were recorded for this clonotype. The rearrangement links TRBV6-1 to TRBJ1-5; D ambiguous. This CDR3 spans 16 amino acids. Per germline, CDR1 MNHNS and CDR2 SASEGT. The V and J ends lost 0 bases and 7 bases respectively, with 16 bases between them. DNA of the CDR3: TGTGCCAGCAGTGAAGCGAAGGGTTTAAGGCGACAGCCCCAGCATTTT. Its protein is CASSEAKGLRRQPQHF.

The chain has TRBV9 and TRBJ2-5; a weak D match, TRBD2 (5 bases). V was shortened by 0 bases and J by 2 bases, with 20 bases between the two germline ends. Per germline, CDR1 SGDLS and CDR2 YYNGEE. The CDR3 sequence is 18 residues long. CDR3 protein: CASSVAAGGSAWQETQYF. The CDR3 DNA reads as TGTGCCAGCAGCGTAGCGGCAGGAGGTTCGGCTTGGCAAGAGACCCAGTACTTC.

This clonotype was seen at least ten times. The rearrangement links TRBV19 to TRBJ1-3; D may be TRBD1 (6 bases). With 6 bases removed from V and 3 bases from J, the gap between germline ends came to 24 bases. The length of the CDR3 is 18 residues. Per the germline V gene, CDR1 is LNHDA and CDR2 is SQIVND (reference sequence). The CDR3 DNA reads TGTGCCAGTAGGTCCGGGACAAGAGCCGGGGCTGTTGGAAACACCATATATTTT. Its translation: CASRSGTRAGAVGNTIYF.

V is TRBV2 and J is TRBJ2-7, with D unclear. The CDR3 loop spans 14 amino acids. Trimming took 4 bases from V and 5 from J, leaving 15 bases between them. CDR1 and CDR2 (germline): SNHLY, FYNNEI. DNA of the CDR3: TGTGCCAGCAGTGCCGTGGGATTAGGCGACGAGCAGTACTTC. Amino acids: CASSAVGLGDEQYF.

This clonotype was detected many times. The gene calls are TRBV12-3 or TRBV12-4 and TRBJ2-1; D not certain. Trimming removed 2 bases at V and 6 bases at J, with 17 bases between. CDR3 length: 16 residues. CDR3 region: CASSLLSVAASNEQFF. As DNA, the CDR3 is TGTGCCAGCAGTTTACTCTCCGTGGCGGCAAGCAATGAGCAGTTCTTC.

This chain connects TRBV28 to TRBJ1-1, with D unresolved. The germline V gene has CDR1 MDHEN and CDR2 SYDVKM. The V end was cut by 5 bases, the J end by 0 bases, with 13 bases between. The CDR3 has 15 amino acids. CDR3 nucleotides: TGTGCCAGCAGTCCGTCGCAGGAAATGAACACTGAAGCTTTCTTT. This gives the protein CASSPSQEMNTEAFF.

V gene TRBV3-1 combines with J gene TRBJ2-2; TRBD2 matches at 8 bases. Germline assignment: CDR1 LGHDT and CDR2 YNNKEL (reference sequence). The V and J ends lost 3 bases and 4 bases, in that order; junction bases with no gene match: 7. This CDR3 contains 16 residues. The CDR3 reads CASSQRTSISTGELFF. DNA for the CDR3: TGTGCCAGCAGCCAGCGGACTAGCATCTCCACCGGGGAGCTGTTTTTT.

This clonotype has a count of ten or more. The genes are TRBV5-1 and TRBJ2-1; TRBD1 might be the D (5 bases). The CDR3 runs to 13 residues. Trimming removed 3 bases at V and 8 bases at J, with 12 bases between. Germline V gives CDR1 SGHRS, CDR2 YFSETQ. Here the CDR3 reads CASSSGHPDEQFF. CDR3 nucleotide sequence: TGCGCCAGCAGCTCTGGACATCCCGATGAGCAGTTCTTC. The full variable domain, rest sourced from reference TRBV5-1 and TRBJ2-1, is KAGVTQTPRYLIKTRGQQVTLSCSPISGHRSVSWYQQTPGQGLQFLFEYFSETQRNKGNFPGRFSGRQFSNSRSEMNVSTLELGDSALYLCASSSGHPDEQFFGPGTRLTVL.